The clone carrying this TCR beta chain was counted once. This record belongs to a study of Tregs in tolerant kidney transplant recipients. Data came from immunoSEQ multiplex PCR; TCRdb stores just in-frame clones and leaves some out. The repertoire has tens of thousands of clones, 80% to 95% of them found once; the top ten carry approximately 0.5%. With 0 bases clipped from V and 4 bases from J, the junction kept 11 bases outside the gene matches. Germline-derived CDR1 and CDR2 are LGHNA and YSLEER. There are 19 residues in the CDR3. Here the sequenced sample was CD4+ T cells from blood, taken before the transplant. The chain carries TRBV4-3 and TRBJ2-1, with 11 bases matching TRBD2. The source of this sequence is a human donor who received a combined kidney and bone marrow transplant. The CDR3 bases are TGCGCCAGCAGCCAAGAAGCCCTAGCGGGGGGCCAGAATTACAATGAGCAGTTCTTC. Its translation is CASSQEALAGGQNYNEQFF.